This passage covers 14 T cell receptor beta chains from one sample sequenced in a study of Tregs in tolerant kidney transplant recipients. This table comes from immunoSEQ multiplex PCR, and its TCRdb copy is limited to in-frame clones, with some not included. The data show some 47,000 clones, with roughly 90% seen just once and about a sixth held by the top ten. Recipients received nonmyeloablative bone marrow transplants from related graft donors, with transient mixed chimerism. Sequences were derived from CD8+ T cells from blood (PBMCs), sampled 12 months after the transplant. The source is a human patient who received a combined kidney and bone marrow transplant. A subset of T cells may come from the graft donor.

The chain's CDR3 is CASSLYPGDEQFF. The CDR3 DNA reads TGCGCCAGCAGCTTGTATCCAGGCGATGAGCAGTTCTTC. This sequence joins TRBV5-1 and TRBJ2-1; D unclear. The V end lost 1 base, the J end lost 8 bases, and 10 bases lay between the germline ends. The length of the CDR3 is 13 residues. Germline loops: CDR1 SGHRS, CDR2 YFSETQ.

Written as DNA, the CDR3 is TGTGCCAGCAGCGTACTTTCTAGCGGGAATTACGAGCAGTACTTC. Translation gives CASSVLSSGNYEQYF. The V and J genes are TRBV9 and TRBJ2-7, with 9 bases identical to TRBD2. Looked up from germline, CDR1 is SGDLS and CDR2 is YYNGEE. The CDR3 runs to 15 residues. V lost 1 base, J lost 4 bases, and 6 bases stayed unmatched.

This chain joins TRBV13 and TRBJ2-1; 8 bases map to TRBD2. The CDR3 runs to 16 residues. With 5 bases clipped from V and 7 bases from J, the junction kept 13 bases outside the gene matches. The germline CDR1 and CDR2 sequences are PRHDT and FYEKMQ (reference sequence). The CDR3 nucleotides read TGTGCCAGCAGCCAACGAGCGGGAGCCTCGCGAAATGAGCAGTTCTTC. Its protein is CASSQRAGASRNEQFF.

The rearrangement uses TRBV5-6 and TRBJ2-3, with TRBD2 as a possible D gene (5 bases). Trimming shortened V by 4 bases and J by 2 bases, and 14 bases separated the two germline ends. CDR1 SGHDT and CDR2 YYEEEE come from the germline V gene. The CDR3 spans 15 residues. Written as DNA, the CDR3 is TGTGCCAGCAGCACCGGAGGTCTGTCCACAGATACGCAGTATTTT. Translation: CASSTGGLSTDTQYF.

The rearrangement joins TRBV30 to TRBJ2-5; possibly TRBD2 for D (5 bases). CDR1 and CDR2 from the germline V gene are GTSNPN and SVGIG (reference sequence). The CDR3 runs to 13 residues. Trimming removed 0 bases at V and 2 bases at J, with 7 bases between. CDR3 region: CAWSVSGQETQYF. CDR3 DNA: TGTGCCTGGAGTGTCAGCGGTCAAGAGACCCAGTACTTC.

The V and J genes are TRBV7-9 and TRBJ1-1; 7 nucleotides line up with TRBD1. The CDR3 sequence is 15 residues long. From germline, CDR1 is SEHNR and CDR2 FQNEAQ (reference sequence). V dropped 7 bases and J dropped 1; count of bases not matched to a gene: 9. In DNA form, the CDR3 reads TGTGCCAGCATGCGCCTCGGGACAGAGAACACTGAAGCTTTCTTT. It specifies CASMRLGTENTEAFF. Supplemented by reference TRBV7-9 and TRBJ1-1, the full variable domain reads DTGVSQNPRHKITKRGQNVTFRCDPISEHNRLYWYRQTLGQGPEFLTYFQNEAQLEKSRLLSDRFSAERPKGSFSTLEIQRTEQGDSAMYLCASMRLGTENTEAFFGQGTRLTVV.

CDR3 protein: CASSSDHFLVDTQYF. The CDR3 region has the DNA TGCGCCAGCAGTTCTGACCACTTCCTAGTAGATACGCAGTATTTT. This chain uses TRBV5-1 with TRBJ2-3; D is ambiguous. The CDR3 totals 15 residues. Trimming took off 5 bases at V and 5 bases at J, with 18 bases between the two ends. In germline, CDR1 is SGHRS, CDR2 YFSETQ.

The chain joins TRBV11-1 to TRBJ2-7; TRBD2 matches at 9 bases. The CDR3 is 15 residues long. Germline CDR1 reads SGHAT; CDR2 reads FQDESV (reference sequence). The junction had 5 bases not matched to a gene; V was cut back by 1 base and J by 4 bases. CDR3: CASSLVPSGTYEQYF. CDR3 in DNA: TGTGCCAGCAGCTTAGTCCCTAGCGGGACGTACGAGCAGTACTTC. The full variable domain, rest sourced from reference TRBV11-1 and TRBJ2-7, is EAEVAQSPRYKITEKSQAVAFWCDPISGHATLYWYRQILGQGPELLVQFQDESVVDDSQLPKDRFSAERLKGVDSTLKIQPAELGDSAMYLCASSLVPSGTYEQYFGPGTRLTVT.

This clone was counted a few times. CDR3 sequence reads: CASSWDREGNTEAFF. In nucleotides, the CDR3 is TGTGCCAGCAGTTGGGACAGGGAGGGGAACACTGAAGCTTTCTTT. The V and J genes are TRBV28 and TRBJ1-1, with TRBD1 matching over 9 bases. V shed 4 bases, J shed 1 base, and the junction held 4 bases outside the gene matches. The CDR3 is 15 amino acids. The germline V gene encodes CDR1 MDHEN and CDR2 SYDVKM.

CDR3 DNA sequence: TGTGCCAGTAGGAGACTCAATGAGCAGTTCTTC. Its translation: CASRRLNEQFF. V and J are TRBV19 and TRBJ2-1; D gene uncertain. The germline V gene encodes CDR1 LNHDA and CDR2 SQIVND (reference sequence). Trimming pared 6 bases from V and 6 bases from J, leaving 6 bases between. The CDR3 length is 11 residues. The complete variable domain, with remaining parts taken from reference TRBV19 and TRBJ2-1, reads DGGITQSPKYLFRKEGQNVTLSCEQNLNHDAMYWYRQDPGQGLRLIYYSQIVNDFQKGDIAEGYSVSREKKESFPLTVTSAQKNPTAFYLCASRRLNEQFFGPGTRLTVL.

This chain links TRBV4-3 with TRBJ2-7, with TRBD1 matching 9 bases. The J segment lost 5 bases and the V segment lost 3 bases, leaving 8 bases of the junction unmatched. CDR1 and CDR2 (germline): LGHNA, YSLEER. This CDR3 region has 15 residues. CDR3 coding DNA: TGCGCCAGCAGCCAGATACAGGGGGCTGGGAACGAGCAGTACTTC. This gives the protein CASSQIQGAGNEQYF.

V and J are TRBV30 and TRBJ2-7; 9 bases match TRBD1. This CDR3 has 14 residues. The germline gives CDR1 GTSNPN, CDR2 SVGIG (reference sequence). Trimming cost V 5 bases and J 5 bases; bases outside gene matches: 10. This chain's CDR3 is CAWGPGQGFHEQYF. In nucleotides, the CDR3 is TGTGCCTGGGGGCCGGGACAGGGTTTCCACGAGCAGTACTTC.

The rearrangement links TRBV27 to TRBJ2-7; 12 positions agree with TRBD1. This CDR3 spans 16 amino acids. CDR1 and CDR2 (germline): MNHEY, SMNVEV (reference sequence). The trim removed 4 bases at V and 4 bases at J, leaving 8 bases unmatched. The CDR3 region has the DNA TGTGCCAGCAGTTCAAGGGGGACAGGGGGCGTTTACGAGCAGTACTTC. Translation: CASSSRGTGGVYEQYF.

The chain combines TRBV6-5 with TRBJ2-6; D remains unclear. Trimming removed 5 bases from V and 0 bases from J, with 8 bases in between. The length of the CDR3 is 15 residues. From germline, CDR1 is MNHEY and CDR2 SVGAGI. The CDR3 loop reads CASSQTFSGANVLTF. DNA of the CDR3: TGTGCCAGCAGTCAAACATTCTCTGGGGCCAACGTCCTGACTTTC.